This T cell receptor beta chain emerged from a study of cytomegalovirus exposure and HLA in healthy donors. At collection, donors were nominally healthy, but unrecorded immune exposures were probable. V shed 4 bases and J 9 bases; nucleotides not matched to a gene: 8. In germline, CDR1 is SGHNT, CDR2 YYREEE (reference sequence). The CDR3 contains 14 residues. A single count supports this clone. Amplification used 60 Vbeta primers and 13 Jbeta primers. The protocol was immunoSEQ multiplex PCR, while the TCRdb copy is restricted to in-frame clones and leaves out a portion. The data show roughly 150,000 clones, 85% seen once.

This chain connects TRBV5-4 to TRBJ2-1; 9 bases agree with TRBD2. The clonotype originates from a boy aged 2 to 10 in good health and CMV-seronegative. Source material: PBMCs. The CDR3 here is CASSPAGGQFEQFF. In DNA, the CDR3 is TGTGCCAGCAGCCCAGCGGGGGGCCAGTTTGAGCAGTTCTTC.